What follows describes a single TCR beta chain. These data originate in a study of blood T cell repertoires in COVID-19. Across the whole study: The study drew acute and convalescent COVID-19 samples from the United States, Italy and Spain. The analysed material was cDNA or gDNA that came from T cells, B-cell-depleted T cells, or PBMCs.

The germline V gene encodes CDR1 SGHTA and CDR2 FQGNSA. V lost 1 base and J lost 2, with 7 bases in between. The CDR3 is 14 residues long. Per the original methods: Researchers report that nucleated cell counts were estimated from reference gene primer amplification. This table comes from immunoSEQ multiplex PCR, and its TCRdb copy is limited to in-frame clones, with some not included. V and J calls and clone size come straight from that table; D and trimming were deduced from the DNA. The table includes hundreds of thousands of clones, approximately 81% detected once. The gene calls are TRBV7-2 and TRBJ2-3; TRBD1 might be the D (5 bases). Input material: peripheral blood. This TCR came from a woman of 80 years or more with acute or convalescent COVID-19. For the CDR3, the DNA is TGTGCCAGCAGCTTAGAGGACAACACAGATACGCAGTATTTT. This sequence encodes CASSLEDNTDTQYF.